One and the same sample provided the 25 T cell receptor beta chains below, sequenced in a study of cytomegalovirus exposure and HLA in healthy donors. Primers included in the PCR were 60 Vbeta and 13 Jbeta primers. Produced via immunoSEQ multiplex PCR; TCRdb's table is partial and in-frame only. The repertoire has fewer than 250,000 clones, about 81% of them found once; the top ten carry under 5%. The sample consisted of PBMCs. The receptors originated from a man aged 25 to 40 in good health and CMV-seropositive.

J is TRBJ2-4 and V is TRBV30; TRBD1 is a possible D gene (6 bases). Trimming pared 3 bases from V and 7 bases from J, leaving 13 bases between. Germline assignment: CDR1 GTSNPN and CDR2 SVGIG (reference sequence). CDR3 size: 13 residues. The CDR3 here is CAWSLTGTNIQYF. The CDR3 nucleotides read TGTGCCTGGAGCTTGACAGGCACCAACATTCAGTACTTC.

The genes are TRBV9 and TRBJ2-6; 7 nucleotides match TRBD1. The V and J ends lost 5 bases and 0 bases, in that order; junction bases with no gene match: 11. CDR1 and CDR2 (germline): SGDLS, YYNGEE. The CDR3 sequence is 18 residues long. Here the CDR3 DNA reads TGTGCCAGCAGGGCTGACCGGGACAGATTCTCTGGGGCCAACGTCCTGACTTTC. Its protein is CASRADRDRFSGANVLTF.

This clone showed up just a few times. This rearrangement joins TRBV11-2 to TRBJ1-1; D unclear. The V and J ends lost 6 bases and 1 base respectively, with 6 bases between them. The CDR3 is 12 residues long. Germline V lookup: CDR1 SGHAT, CDR2 FQNNGV. The CDR3, as DNA: TGTGCCAGCAGTTTACAGAACACTGAAGCTTTCTTT. This gives the protein CASSLQNTEAFF. The whole variable domain, remainder taken from reference TRBV11-2 and TRBJ1-1, is EAGVAQSPRYKIIEKRQSVAFWCNPISGHATLYWYQQILGQGPKLLIQFQNNGVVDDSQLPKDRFSAERLKGVDSTLKIQPAKLEDSAVYLCASSLQNTEAFFGQGTRLTVV.

V usage is TRBV7-9 and J usage is TRBJ2-7, with TRBD1 identical over 7 bases. In germline, CDR1 is SEHNR, CDR2 FQNEAQ (reference sequence). The CDR3 contains 15 residues. V was clipped by 4 bases and J by 0 bases; unmatched bases: 6. The CDR3 DNA is TGTGCCAGCAGCTCCCGACAGGGAGCCTCCTACGAGCAGTACTTC. Amino acid sequence: CASSSRQGASYEQYF.

The genes are TRBV7-2 and TRBJ2-1; no clear D. Germline V gene data show CDR1 as SGHTA and CDR2 as FQGNSA. The V and J ends lost 1 base and 3 bases respectively, with 4 bases between them. The CDR3 consists of 13 residues. The CDR3 sequence is CASSLGNYNEQFF. The CDR3 nucleotides are TGTGCCAGCAGCTTAGGTAACTACAATGAGCAGTTCTTC.

The J gene is TRBJ2-5, the V gene TRBV5-5, with 8 bases identical to TRBD2. CDR3 length: 18 residues. V trimming: 6 bases; J trimming: 4 bases; junction bases outside the gene matches: 20. CDR1 SGHKS and CDR2 YYEKEE come from the germline V gene (reference sequence). The CDR3 loop is CASTGREEGYTSRETQYF. CDR3 in DNA: TGTGCCAGCACCGGGCGGGAGGAGGGGTACACTTCCCGAGAGACCCAGTACTTC.

The chain has TRBV7-3 and TRBJ2-1; D is perhaps TRBD2 (6 bases). Germline CDR1 SGHTA, CDR2 FQGTGA. This CDR3 has 13 residues. The germline V and J ends were trimmed by 1 base and 10 bases, with 11 bases remaining between them. The CDR3 DNA is TGTGCCAGCAGCTTAAATCGGGCGGGAGAGCAGTTCTTC. Protein: CASSLNRAGEQFF.

V is TRBV4-2 and J is TRBJ2-7, with 10 positions matching TRBD2. CDR1 is LGHNA and CDR2 is YNFKEQ in the germline V gene. V trimming: 0 bases; J trimming: 3 bases; junction bases outside the gene matches: 5. This CDR3 region has 16 residues. DNA for the CDR3: TGTGCCAGCAGCCAAGAAGAAGGACTAGCGGACTACGAGCAGTACTTC. This gives the protein CASSQEEGLADYEQYF.

The chain employs TRBV5-4 and TRBJ1-2; 7 nucleotides align to TRBD1. From germline, CDR1 is SGHNT and CDR2 YYREEE (reference sequence). The ends lost 4 bases at V and 8 bases at J; junction bases unmatched: 8. The CDR3 extends over 13 amino acids. Here the CDR3 DNA reads TGTGCCAGCAGCGCCGACAGGGTCGGAGGCTACACCTTC. Translation gives CASSADRVGGYTF.

This clone was observed a few times. This chain joins TRBV30 and TRBJ2-7; TRBD2 is a possible D gene (7 bases). CDR1 is GTSNPN, CDR2 SVGIG, per germline (reference sequence). Trimming took off 5 bases at V and 7 bases at J, with 18 bases between the two ends. This CDR3 has 13 amino acids. The chain's CDR3 is CAWEGGAAVEQYF. Here the CDR3 DNA reads TGTGCCTGGGAGGGGGGGGCAGCAGTTGAGCAGTACTTC. Full variable domain (missing parts from reference TRBV30 and TRBJ2-7): SQTIHQWPATLVQPVGSPLSLECTVEGTSNPNLYWYRQAAGRGLQLLFYSVGIGQISSEVPQNLSASRPQDRQFILSSKKLLLSDSGFYLCAWEGGAAVEQYFGPGTRLTVT.

The chain has TRBV9 and TRBJ1-6, with TRBD1 identical over 7 bases. The V and J ends lost 6 bases and 4 bases, in that order; junction bases with no gene match: 4. Germline V lookup: CDR1 SGDLS, CDR2 YYNGEE. This CDR3 is built from 14 residues. CDR3 protein: CASTPGQYNSPLHF. CDR3 nucleotides: TGTGCCAGCACCCCGGGACAGTATAATTCACCCCTCCACTTT.

The V call is TRBV4-1, the J call TRBJ2-1; 7 bases match TRBD2. The CDR3 is 18 residues long. CDR1 and CDR2 from the germline V gene are MGHRA and YSYEKL. The V segment lost 1 base and the J segment 4 bases; nucleotides outside the gene matches: 13. The CDR3 sequence: CASSQVLEGRAKYNEQFF. CDR3 DNA: TGCGCCAGCAGCCAAGTCTTAGAAGGGAGGGCAAAGTACAATGAGCAGTTCTTC.

In this sample, this clone turned up once. The gene calls are TRBV30 and TRBJ1-5; 8 bases are shared with TRBD1. The germline V gene encodes CDR1 GTSNPN and CDR2 SVGIG (reference sequence). The V and J ends lost 3 bases and 6 bases, in that order; junction bases with no gene match: 7. The CDR3 loop spans 14 amino acids. CDR3 sequence: CAWSQGALGQPQHF. The DNA for the CDR3 is TGTGCCTGGAGCCAGGGGGCGCTGGGTCAGCCCCAGCATTTT.

The chain uses TRBV7-2 and TRBJ2-5; D uncertain. Trimming stripped 3 bases from V and 3 bases from J, with 2 bases between. The CDR3 is 11 residues long. Germline CDR1 SGHTA, CDR2 FQGNSA. CDR3 sequence reads: CASSFKETQYF. The CDR3, as DNA: TGTGCCAGCAGCTTCAAAGAGACCCAGTACTTC.

As DNA, the CDR3 is TGTGCCAGCAGCCGACAGAATAACTATGGCTACACCTTC. Translating it yields CASSRQNNYGYTF. The chain joins TRBV27 to TRBJ1-2, with a possible D match to TRBD1 (5 bases). The CDR3 runs to 13 residues. The V gene's germline CDR1 is MNHEY and CDR2 SMNVEV (reference sequence). Trimming took off 6 bases at V and 1 base at J, with 9 bases between the two ends.

The rearrangement links TRBV25-1 to TRBJ2-1, with 9 nucleotides matching TRBD1. The germline V gene has CDR1 MGHDK and CDR2 SYGVNS. The CDR3 sequence is 15 residues long. V gave up 4 bases and J gave up 7 bases; unmatched junction bases: 8. The CDR3 reads CASSATNGQGNEQFF. The CDR3 DNA follows: TGTGCCAGCAGTGCTACAAACGGACAGGGGAATGAGCAGTTCTTC.

This clone has a handful of counts. The chain recombines TRBV29-1 with TRBJ2-1, with D perhaps matching TRBD1 (5 bases). The V end was cut by 6 bases, the J end by 0 bases, with 21 bases between. Germline V gives CDR1 SQVTM, CDR2 ANQGSEA. This CDR3 comprises 17 residues. CDR3 sequence: CSVPNSRKGISYNEQFF. The CDR3 coding sequence is TGCAGCGTCCCAAACTCCCGGAAGGGGATCTCCTACAATGAGCAGTTCTTC.

This chain uses TRBV9 with TRBJ2-5; 16 nucleotides match TRBD2. Germline V CDR1 and CDR2: SGDLS, YYNGEE. This CDR3 has 18 residues. V shed 3 bases and J 0 bases; nucleotides not matched to a gene: 5. The DNA for the CDR3 is TGTGCCAGCAGCGAAGGGACTAGCGGGGGGGTGTACCAAGAGACCCAGTACTTC. Protein product: CASSEGTSGGVYQETQYF.

This clone was seen a single time. J is TRBJ2-4 and V is TRBV7-2; a weak D match, TRBD2 (7 bases). Germline CDR1 SGHTA, CDR2 FQGNSA. V was clipped by 7 bases and J by 0 bases, with 22 bases between them. CDR3 length equals 18 residues. The CDR3 DNA reads TGTGCCAGCACCACTCTGCCCGGCGGGGGCCTAGCCAAAAACATTCAGTACTTC. This codes for CASTTLPGGGLAKNIQYF.

This sequence joins TRBV7-2 and TRBJ2-5, with 9 nucleotides matching TRBD2. The germline CDR1 and CDR2 sequences are SGHTA and FQGNSA. The length of the CDR3 is 16 residues. V shed 1 base and J 4 bases; nucleotides not matched to a gene: 7. This CDR3 is CASSLVLAGGGETQYF. The CDR3 bases are TGTGCCAGCAGCTTAGTACTAGCGGGCGGGGGAGAGACCCAGTACTTC.

The rearrangement uses TRBV11-2 and TRBJ2-3; no firm D call. V was shortened by 5 bases and J by 6 bases, with 9 bases between the two germline ends. Germline CDR1 is SGHAT and CDR2 is FQNNGV. The CDR3 loop spans 12 amino acids. CDR3 coding DNA: TGTGCCAGCAGCGACAAATGGGATACGCAGTATTTT. As protein: CASSDKWDTQYF.

This chain links TRBV19 with TRBJ1-5, with TRBD1 matching over 8 bases. J gave up 4 bases and V 6 bases, and 17 bases lay outside the gene matches. Germline V gene lookup returns CDR1 LNHDA and CDR2 SQIVND (reference sequence). The CDR3 extends over 18 amino acids. The CDR3 region is CASSAAGQGIVGNQPQHF. The DNA of the CDR3 is TGTGCCAGTAGCGCCGCTGGACAGGGAATCGTCGGTAATCAGCCCCAGCATTTT.

This chain uses TRBV20-1 with TRBJ1-4; D might be TRBD1 (5 bases). V gave up 5 bases and J gave up 13 bases, with 14 bases separating them. The CDR3 spans 11 residues. The germline V gene has CDR1 DFQATT and CDR2 SNEGSKA (reference sequence). CDR3: CSAPLGGRLFF. CDR3 bases: TGCAGTGCTCCCCTGGGGGGTAGACTGTTTTTT.

V gene TRBV4-3 combines with J gene TRBJ2-7; tentative D call: TRBD1 (5 bases). The CDR3 runs 18 residues. Trimming removed 0 bases at V and 2 bases at J, with 20 bases between. Looked up from germline, CDR1 is LGHNA and CDR2 is YSLEER. DNA for the CDR3: TGCGCCAGCAGCCAAGATGGGGTAGGGTCAGGGAATACCTACGAGCAGTACTTC. Translation gives CASSQDGVGSGNTYEQYF.

This clone was seen only once. The rearrangement uses TRBV2 and TRBJ1-5; 12 bases are shared with TRBD1. From germline, CDR1 is SNHLY and CDR2 FYNNEI. The V segment lost 6 bases and the J segment 4 bases; nucleotides outside the gene matches: 4. The CDR3 is 15 amino acids. In nucleotides, the CDR3 is TGTGCCAGCAGGGGGACAGGGGGCTCTAATCAGCCCCAGCATTTT. It specifies CASRGTGGSNQPQHF.